The 31 T cell receptor beta chains reported below all come from one sample, sequenced in a study of cytomegalovirus exposure and HLA in healthy donors. The PCR was carried out with 60 Vbeta primers and 13 Jbeta primers. Method: immunoSEQ multiplex PCR; TCRdb's copy keeps in-frame clones and lacks some. The sample includes approximately 110,000 clones. Sequencing was done on a sample of PBMCs. The receptors shown here come from a man between 40 and 49 years old in good health and CMV-seropositive.

The chain recombines TRBV9 with TRBJ2-1, with 7 nucleotides matching TRBD2. With V trimmed by 3 bases and J by 5 bases, 5 bases remained unmatched. The CDR3 totals 14 residues. In germline, CDR1 is SGDLS, CDR2 YYNGEE. The CDR3 nucleotides are TGTGCCAGCAGCGGGCTAGCGGATAACAATGAGCAGTTCTTC. Translated: CASSGLADNNEQFF.

The chain recombines TRBV7-6 with TRBJ2-5; a weak D match, TRBD2 (6 bases). Germline V lookup: CDR1 SGHVS, CDR2 FNYEAQ. V was clipped by 5 bases and J by 6 bases, with 31 bases between them. The CDR3 extends over 19 amino acids. CDR3 in DNA: TGTGCCAGCAGCCGTAGGCCGGGACTCCACGCGGACCAGGATAAGACCCAGTACTTC. Translation: CASSRRPGLHADQDKTQYF.

The chain recombines TRBV2 with TRBJ2-1; 8 bases are a match to TRBD2. CDR1 and CDR2 from the germline V gene are SNHLY and FYNNEI. The V segment lost 6 bases and the J segment 9 bases; nucleotides outside the gene matches: 19. CDR3 length equals 17 residues. CDR3 sequence (DNA): TGTGCCAGCAGCGTACAGCGTTGGGCCTCGGCGGGAGGTGAGCAGTTCTTC. Its translation is CASSVQRWASAGGEQFF.

V gene TRBV28 combines with J gene TRBJ2-7; TRBD2 matches at 10 bases. The CDR3 runs to 17 residues. V lost 3 bases to trimming and J lost 3 bases; unmatched junction nucleotides: 11. CDR1 is MDHEN and CDR2 is SYDVKM in the germline V gene. DNA for the CDR3: TGTGCCAGCAGTTTCCCGCAGTTAGCGGGAGGTAACTACGAGCAGTACTTC. This codes for CASSFPQLAGGNYEQYF.

This chain uses TRBV5-1 with TRBJ2-3; a possible D gene is TRBD2 (5 bases). CDR1 SGHRS and CDR2 YFSETQ come from the germline V gene. Trimming took off 1 base at V and 5 bases at J, with 8 bases between the two ends. This CDR3 contains 13 residues. CDR3 nucleotide sequence: TGCGCCAGCAGCTTGTATGAGGGAGATACGCAGTATTTT. Translating gives CASSLYEGDTQYF.

The chain carries TRBV11-2 and TRBJ1-2; possible D gene TRBD1, 5 bases. V was shortened by 4 bases and J by 7 bases, with 16 bases between the two germline ends. The length of the CDR3 is 14 residues. Germline assignment: CDR1 SGHAT and CDR2 FQNNGV. The DNA of the CDR3 is TGTGCCAGCAGCTGGGGAGGTCAGGGAATTGGCTACACCTTC. This codes for CASSWGGQGIGYTF.

The J gene is TRBJ1-5, the V gene TRBV19; 7 bases agree with TRBD1. With V trimmed by 4 bases and J by 0 bases, 3 bases remained unmatched. This CDR3 spans 15 amino acids. The germline V gene encodes CDR1 LNHDA and CDR2 SQIVND (reference sequence). CDR3 DNA sequence: TGTGCCAGTAGTAAGGGACAGTTTAGCAATCAGCCCCAGCATTTT. Protein product: CASSKGQFSNQPQHF.

The chain joins TRBV2 to TRBJ2-7; 7 nucleotides match TRBD1. Germline loops: CDR1 SNHLY, CDR2 FYNNEI. The CDR3 is 14 residues long. Trimming at V came to 7 bases and at J to 2 bases, leaving 8 bases not matched to a gene. The CDR3 region is CASNARTGTYEQYF. CDR3 coding DNA: TGTGCCAGCAACGCCCGGACAGGAACCTACGAGCAGTACTTC.

The gene calls are TRBV9 and TRBJ2-1, with TRBD2 identical over 13 bases. In germline, CDR1 is SGDLS, CDR2 YYNGEE. This CDR3 is built from 18 residues. V trimming: 2 bases; J trimming: 1 base; junction bases outside the gene matches: 6. DNA for the CDR3: TGTGCCAGCAGCGTCCACCGGACTAGCGGGAGTTCCTACAATGAGCAGTTCTTC. It codes for CASSVHRTSGSSYNEQFF. The full variable domain, completed using reference TRBV9 and TRBJ2-1, is DSGVTQTPKHLITATGQRVTLRCSPRSGDLSVYWYQQSLDQGLQFLIQYYNGEERAKGNILERFSAQQFPDLHSELNLSSLELGDSALYFCASSVHRTSGSSYNEQFFGPGTRLTVL.

V is TRBV29-1 and J is TRBJ2-3; TRBD1 is a possible D gene (5 bases). V lost 6 bases, J lost 1 base, and 17 bases lay in between. The CDR3 is made up of 15 amino acids. Germline lookup yields CDR1 SQVTM and CDR2 ANQGSEA. Here the CDR3 reads CSVGSGRAGTDTQYF. Here the CDR3 DNA reads TGCAGCGTCGGGTCGGGCAGGGCTGGCACAGATACGCAGTATTTT.

The chain couples TRBV7-2 to TRBJ2-7; 8 bases align to TRBD1. Germline V lookup: CDR1 SGHTA, CDR2 FQGNSA. This CDR3 is built from 14 residues. V dropped 1 base and J dropped 7; count of bases not matched to a gene: 6. CDR3 DNA sequence: TGTGCCAGCAGCTTAGACAGGGGGACCCTGGAGCAGTACTTC. This translates into CASSLDRGTLEQYF.

The chain couples TRBV10-3 to TRBJ2-2; D is uncertain. Per germline, CDR1 ENHRY and CDR2 SYGVKD. Trimming removed 4 bases at V and 1 base at J, with 7 bases between. The CDR3 spans 14 residues. The CDR3 DNA reads as TGTGCCATCAGTGTGGGCCAGAACACCGGGGAGCTGTTTTTT. As protein: CAISVGQNTGELFF.

The chain uses TRBV19 and TRBJ1-5; no clear D. Germline V lookup: CDR1 LNHDA, CDR2 SQIVND (reference sequence). This CDR3 has 17 residues. V gave up 3 bases and J gave up 2 bases, with 17 bases separating them. The CDR3 coding sequence is TGTGCCAGTAGTATCAACCCGGGAACCGTCGGCAATCAGCCCCAGCATTTT. This sequence encodes CASSINPGTVGNQPQHF.

About this clone itself: One end of the junction varies from germline; a read error may be responsible. V is TRBV5-4 and J is TRBJ1-2, with unresolved D. The CDR3 length is 14 residues. Germline V CDR1 and CDR2: SGHNT, YYREEE (reference sequence). The CDR3 bases are TGTGCCAGCAGCTTGGGATCAAGAGCGGGCAAAAGCCACTTC. It translates to CASSLGSRAGKSHF.

The J gene is TRBJ1-4, the V gene TRBV28; 7 bases line up with TRBD1. Germline V gene lookup returns CDR1 MDHEN and CDR2 SYDVKM. The CDR3 totals 13 residues. V gave up 3 bases and J gave up 7 bases; unmatched junction bases: 2. This CDR3 is CASSLGQIEKLFF. The DNA for the CDR3 is TGTGCCAGCAGTTTGGGACAGATTGAAAAACTGTTTTTT.

The genes are TRBV7-2 and TRBJ1-5; D might be TRBD1 (6 bases). The CDR3 length is 14 residues. Germline V lookup: CDR1 SGHTA, CDR2 FQGNSA. Trimming removed 5 bases at V and 1 base at J, with 9 bases between. CDR3 protein: CASSRDRSNQPQHF. CDR3 DNA: TGTGCCAGCAGCCGAGACAGGAGCAATCAGCCCCAGCATTTT.

V usage is TRBV7-3 and J usage is TRBJ2-1; 10 positions agree with TRBD2. Unmatched junction bases numbered 8, after V lost 5 bases and J lost 7 bases. CDR1 and CDR2 from the germline V gene are SGHTA and FQGTGA. The CDR3 runs to 15 residues. In DNA, the CDR3 is TGTGCCAGCAGCCCCCAGGCTAGCGGGAGTAATGAGCAGTTCTTC. This translates into CASSPQASGSNEQFF.

Points on this clone: Other nucleotide sequences in the sample specify the same CDR3. The chain recombines TRBV19 with TRBJ2-2; no firm D call. Trimming shortened V by 2 bases and J by 5 bases, and 6 bases separated the two germline ends. Germline V gene sequence: CDR1 LNHDA, CDR2 SQIVND (reference sequence). This CDR3 is 13 amino acids long. The CDR3 protein is CASSIRGTGELFF. CDR3 sequence (DNA): TGTGCCAGTAGTATACGCGGAACCGGGGAGCTGTTTTTT.

The genes are TRBV11-3 and TRBJ1-2; D unclear. Trimming took 3 bases from V and 3 from J, leaving 20 bases between them. The CDR3 runs 17 residues. Germline V gene sequence: CDR1 SGHNT, CDR2 YENEEA. The CDR3 reads CASSFPVAHPIYYGYTF. CDR3 bases: TGTGCCAGCAGCTTCCCCGTGGCCCATCCGATTTACTATGGCTACACCTTC.

The CDR3 is CASSRLEGTDTQYF. In DNA, the CDR3 is TGTGCCAGCAGCCGACTGGAAGGCACAGATACGCAGTATTTT. V and J are TRBV7-3 and TRBJ2-3; no firm D call. The germline V and J ends were trimmed by 5 bases and 1 base, with 10 bases remaining between them. Per germline, CDR1 SGHTA and CDR2 FQGTGA. CDR3 length: 14 residues.

The chain couples TRBV27 to TRBJ2-1; 12 nucleotides agree with TRBD2. The CDR3 is 16 amino acids. V shed 4 bases, J shed 2 bases, and the junction held 3 bases outside the gene matches. The V gene's germline CDR1 is MNHEY and CDR2 SMNVEV (reference sequence). The CDR3 DNA is TGTGCCAGCAGTTCCAGACTAGCGGGAGCCTACAATGAGCAGTTCTTC. Protein product: CASSSRLAGAYNEQFF.

The chain combines TRBV7-3 with TRBJ1-2, with 9 positions matching TRBD1. This CDR3 spans 15 amino acids. J lost 6 bases, V lost 3 bases, and 8 bases had no gene match. From germline, CDR1 is SGHTA and CDR2 FQGTGA. CDR3 bases: TGTGCCAGCAGCTTCCCCGGACAGGGGTGGGATGGCTACACCTTC. Protein sequence: CASSFPGQGWDGYTF.

This chain joins TRBV4-1 and TRBJ2-3; 11 bases map to TRBD2. The germline V gene has CDR1 MGHRA and CDR2 YSYEKL. The V gene end was trimmed by 4 bases and the J gene end by 0 bases; junction bases not matched to a gene: 9. The CDR3 loop spans 18 amino acids. The CDR3 DNA follows: TGCGCCAGCAGCCCTTCTAATCTAGCGGGAGGTAGCACAGATACGCAGTATTTT. Translating gives CASSPSNLAGGSTDTQYF.

The chain links TRBV7-8 to TRBJ2-7; TRBD2 aligns across 13 bases. This CDR3 is 15 amino acids long. Unmatched junction bases numbered 2, after V lost 3 bases and J lost 3 bases. The germline gives CDR1 SGHVS, CDR2 FQNEAQ. CDR3 coding DNA: TGTGCCAGCAGCTTCGGACTAGCGGGAGTCTACGAGCAGTACTTC. Amino acid sequence: CASSFGLAGVYEQYF. The entire variable domain, with the rest obtained from reference TRBV7-8 and TRBJ2-7, is as follows: GAGVSQSPRYKVAKRGQDVALRCDPISGHVSLFWYQQALGQGPEFLTYFQNEAQLDKSGLPSDRFFAERPEGSVSTLKIQRTQQEDSAVYLCASSFGLAGVYEQYFGPGTRLTVT.

The rearrangement links TRBV7-9 to TRBJ2-7; weak D call: TRBD2 (6 bases). CDR3 length: 16 amino acids. Germline values: CDR1 SEHNR, CDR2 FQNEAQ (reference sequence). V was trimmed by 4 bases and J by 0 bases, leaving 16 bases between them. CDR3 DNA sequence: TGTGCCAGCAGCTCCACGCTAGCGACCCGCTCCTACGAGCAGTACTTC. Translated, it gives CASSSTLATRSYEQYF.

The V gene is TRBV6-5, the J gene TRBJ2-1; D ambiguous. Germline V gives CDR1 MNHEY, CDR2 SVGAGI. This CDR3 contains 14 residues. The V gene lost 2 bases and the J gene lost 10 bases, with 15 bases spanning the gap. CDR3: CASSYQTPLGEQFF. In DNA form, the CDR3 reads TGTGCCAGCAGTTACCAGACACCCCTCGGAGAGCAGTTCTTC.

V is TRBV28 and J is TRBJ2-5, with 8 bases lining up with TRBD2. Germline loops: CDR1 MDHEN, CDR2 SYDVKM. Germline trimming cut 6 bases from V and 5 bases from J; bases unmatched to any gene: 11. This CDR3 region has 15 residues. Written as DNA, the CDR3 is TGTGCCAGCAGGAAGAGCGGGGGCCCCCTGGAGACCCAGTACTTC. It specifies CASRKSGGPLETQYF.

This chain uses TRBV28 with TRBJ2-7; 10 bases align to TRBD1. The germline gives CDR1 MDHEN, CDR2 SYDVKM. With V trimmed by 6 bases and J by 3 bases, 5 bases remained unmatched. The CDR3 consists of 14 residues. The CDR3: CASRGQGSVYEQYF. Here the CDR3 DNA reads TGTGCCAGCAGGGGACAGGGGAGCGTCTACGAGCAGTACTTC.

CDR3 protein: CASRVLAGALETQYF. CDR3 in DNA: TGTGCCAGCAGGGTACTAGCGGGAGCTCTAGAGACCCAGTACTTC. The rearrangement links TRBV6-6 to TRBJ2-5; 11 bases match TRBD2. The length of the CDR3 is 15 residues. V shed 6 bases, J shed 4 bases, and the junction held 7 bases outside the gene matches. CDR1 and CDR2 (germline): MNHNY, SVGAGI (reference sequence).

This rearrangement joins TRBV7-9 to TRBJ2-7, with 7 nucleotides matching TRBD1. The CDR3 has 14 residues. Germline CDR1 SEHNR, CDR2 FQNEAQ (reference sequence). The V and J ends lost 2 bases and 1 base, in that order; junction bases with no gene match: 2. The CDR3 DNA reads TGTGCCAGCAGCTTAACAGGGGTTTCCTACGAGCAGTACTTC. Encoded protein: CASSLTGVSYEQYF. Supplemented by reference TRBV7-9 and TRBJ2-7, the full variable domain reads DTGVSQNPRHKITKRGQNVTFRCDPISEHNRLYWYRQTLGQGPEFLTYFQNEAQLEKSRLLSDRFSAERPKGSFSTLEIQRTEQGDSAMYLCASSLTGVSYEQYFGPGTRLTVT.

This chain links TRBV4-3 with TRBJ2-2, with 7 bases that match TRBD2. Germline V lookup: CDR1 LGHNA, CDR2 YSLEER. The V and J ends lost 0 bases and 1 base, in that order; junction bases with no gene match: 8. This CDR3 contains 18 residues. The chain's CDR3 is CASSQDMVGGRNTGELFF. In DNA, the CDR3 is TGCGCCAGCAGCCAAGATATGGTCGGCGGGAGGAACACCGGGGAGCTGTTTTTT.